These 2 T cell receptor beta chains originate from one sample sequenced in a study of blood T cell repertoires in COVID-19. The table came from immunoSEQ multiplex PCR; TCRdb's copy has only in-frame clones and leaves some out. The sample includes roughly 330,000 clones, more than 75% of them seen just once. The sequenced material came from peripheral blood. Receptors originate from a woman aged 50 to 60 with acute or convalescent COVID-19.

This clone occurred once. The CDR3 protein is CASSVLAPYNEQFF. CDR3 DNA: TGTGCCAGTAGTGTCCTAGCACCTTACAATGAGCAGTTCTTC. The chain employs TRBV19 and TRBJ2-1; a possible D gene is TRBD2 (5 bases). CDR1 is LNHDA, CDR2 SQIVND, per germline (reference sequence). This CDR3 contains 14 residues. The V end was cut by 5 bases, the J end by 4 bases, with 12 bases between.

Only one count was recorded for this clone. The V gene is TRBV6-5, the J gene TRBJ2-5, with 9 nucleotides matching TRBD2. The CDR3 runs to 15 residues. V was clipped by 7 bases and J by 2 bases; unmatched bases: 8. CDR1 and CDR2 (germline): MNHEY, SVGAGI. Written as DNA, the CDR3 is TGTGCCAGCAAAAAGACTAGCGGTTTACAAGAGACCCAGTACTTC. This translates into CASKKTSGLQETQYF.